These 12 T cell receptor beta chains originate from one sample sequenced in a study of control samples from healthy donors and cancer patients. Only in-frame clones appear in the TCRdb table, and some are missing; sequencing was by immunoSEQ multiplex PCR. The sample holds around 99,000 clones, 80% to 90% seen once. The sample taken for sequencing was blood. These receptors all stem from a woman between 45 and 60 years old in good health.

This clone has only a few counts. The chain links TRBV19 to TRBJ1-6; D possibly corresponds to TRBD1 (5 bases). Germline V CDR1 and CDR2: LNHDA, SQIVND (reference sequence). V was pared by 8 bases and J by 5 bases, with 10 bases between. The CDR3 is made up of 13 amino acids. Written as DNA, the CDR3 is TGTGCCAGTGGGGCTAGGAATAATTCACCCCTCCACTTT. The encoded protein is CASGARNNSPLHF.

This chain links TRBV6-5 with TRBJ1-4, with a weak D call TRBD1 (5 bases). The V gene's germline CDR1 is MNHEY and CDR2 SVGAGI. This CDR3 contains 16 residues. V was trimmed by 2 bases and J by 7 bases, leaving 17 bases between them. The DNA of the CDR3 is TGTGCCAGCAGTTACGGTGGAGGCGGGGGGAGTGAAAAACTGTTTTTT. This translates into CASSYGGGGGSEKLFF.

This chain links TRBV12-3 or TRBV12-4 with TRBJ1-2; 7 bases fit TRBD1. Trimming took 5 bases from V and 10 from J; bases not matched to a gene: 10. The CDR3 runs to 13 residues. The CDR3 protein is CASSDRVSTDYTF. The CDR3 DNA follows: TGTGCCAGCAGTGACAGGGTATCAACGGACTACACCTTC.

The V and J genes are TRBV7-6 and TRBJ1-6, with a tentative D call TRBD1 (6 bases). V shed 5 bases and J shed 7 bases, with 9 bases lying between them. Germline V CDR1 and CDR2: SGHVS, FNYEAQ. The CDR3 has 13 residues. The DNA for the CDR3 is TGTGCCAGCAGCGAGGACAGCAATTCACCCCTCCACTTT. Protein product: CASSEDSNSPLHF.

The rearrangement joins TRBV9 to TRBJ2-1, with D hard to call. The CDR3 runs to 11 residues. CDR1 and CDR2 (germline): SGDLS, YYNGEE. The V end was cut by 1 base, the J end by 5 bases, with 1 base between. CDR3 nucleotides: TGTGCCAGCAGCGTAAACAATGAGCAGTTCTTC. Translating it yields CASSVNNEQFF.

This clone was detected only once. J is TRBJ1-4 and V is TRBV2; D is unclear. The germline V gene encodes CDR1 SNHLY and CDR2 FYNNEI. This CDR3 is 13 amino acids long. Trimming cost V 2 bases and J 3 bases, with 4 bases left between them. CDR3 bases: TGTGCCAGCAGTGAAAGGGCTAATGAAAAACTGTTTTTT. Translation gives CASSERANEKLFF.

The gene calls are TRBV30 and TRBJ1-2; D perhaps matches TRBD1 (5 bases). The germline V and J ends were trimmed by 0 bases and 7 bases, with 9 bases remaining between them. The germline gives CDR1 GTSNPN, CDR2 SVGIG (reference sequence). This CDR3 comprises 12 residues. DNA for the CDR3: TGTGCCTGGAGTGTCGGGGCGGGTGGCTACACCTTC. It is translated as CAWSVGAGGYTF.

The chain has TRBV5-6 and TRBJ2-3; D remains ambiguous. CDR3 length equals 14 residues. V lost 0 bases, J lost 2 bases, and 7 bases lay in between. CDR1 and CDR2 (germline): SGHDT, YYEEEE. The CDR3 nucleotides read TGTGCCAGCAGCTTGGTTGAACTCACAGATACGCAGTATTTT. Protein: CASSLVELTDTQYF.

The gene calls are TRBV18 and TRBJ2-1; 11 bases match TRBD1. From germline, CDR1 is KGHSH and CDR2 LQKENI. The CDR3 spans 16 residues. Trimming at V came to 6 bases and at J to 5 bases, leaving 9 bases not matched to a gene. The CDR3 region is CASSKDRGREDNEQFF. In DNA, the CDR3 is TGTGCCAGCTCGAAGGACAGGGGGCGGGAAGACAATGAGCAGTTCTTC. Full variable domain (missing parts from reference TRBV18 and TRBJ2-1): NAGVMQNPRHLVRRRGQEARLRCSPMKGHSHVYWYRQLPEEGLKFMVYLQKENIIDESGMPKERFSAEFPKEGPSILRIQQVVRGDSAAYFCASSKDRGREDNEQFFGPGTRLTVL.

The chain combines TRBV6-2 or TRBV6-3 with TRBJ2-7; the match to TRBD2 covers 8 bases. Germline V gene data show CDR1 as MNHEY and CDR2 as SVGEGT. The length of the CDR3 is 14 residues. The V gene end was trimmed by 4 bases and the J gene end by 3 bases; junction bases not matched to a gene: 5. The CDR3: CASSWVAGNYEQYV. The CDR3 DNA reads as TGTGCCAGCAGTTGGGTAGCGGGGAACTACGAGCAGTACGTC.

The V call is TRBV19, the J call TRBJ2-7; TRBD1 aligns across 10 bases. This CDR3 is built from 15 residues. The germline V gene encodes CDR1 LNHDA and CDR2 SQIVND (reference sequence). V was pared by 6 bases and J by 3 bases, with 8 bases of the junction left unmatched. The DNA for the CDR3 is TGTGCCAGTAGACCATTTGGGACAGGGGTCTACGAGCAGTACTTC. Translation: CASRPFGTGVYEQYF.

V and J are TRBV30 and TRBJ1-5; no definite D call. From germline, CDR1 is GTSNPN and CDR2 SVGIG (reference sequence). The germline V and J ends were trimmed by 3 bases and 0 bases, with 9 bases remaining between them. There are 14 residues in the CDR3. The CDR3 here is CAWSYRYSNQPQHF. The CDR3 DNA reads as TGTGCCTGGAGCTACCGCTATAGCAATCAGCCCCAGCATTTT. The complete variable domain, with remaining parts taken from reference TRBV30 and TRBJ1-5, reads SQTIHQWPATLVQPVGSPLSLECTVEGTSNPNLYWYRQAAGRGLQLLFYSVGIGQISSEVPQNLSASRPQDRQFILSSKKLLLSDSGFYLCAWSYRYSNQPQHFGDGTRLSIL.